The sequence of this T cell receptor (beta chain) was determined in a study of blood T cell repertoires in COVID-19. TCRdb keeps only in-frame clones here, not all; method: immunoSEQ multiplex PCR. The sample carries 150,000 to 200,000 clones, roughly 85% recorded once. Donors were grouped by their self-reported clinical history. CDR3 size: 14 residues. Germline trimming cut 4 bases from V and 5 bases from J; bases unmatched to any gene: 0. Germline V gives CDR1 MNHEY, CDR2 SVGAGI. This clonotype was obtained from a woman younger than 30 who had recovered from COVID-19. This rearrangement joins TRBV6-5 to TRBJ2-1, with 12 nucleotides matching TRBD2. The sample consisted of PBMCs or T cells enriched from blood (not recorded which). The CDR3 sequence: CASSWTSGNNEQFF. CDR3 DNA sequence: TGTGCCAGCAGTTGGACTAGCGGGAACAATGAGCAGTTCTTC.